These 13 T cell receptor beta chains share one sample of origin, sequenced in a study of shared clonotypes between healthy human individuals. Assay used: immunoSEQ multiplex PCR; TCRdb lists only in-frame clones, some missing. Of 950,000 to 1,100,000 clones listed, roughly 74% are singletons. Sequencing was performed on memory CD4+ T cells from PBMCs. Subset denoted: CD45RA-negative fraction. The receptors stem from a man aged 18 to 30 in good health. Some clones in this sample may be carry-over from other donors' samples.

The J gene is TRBJ2-2, the V gene TRBV6-5; possible D gene TRBD2, 6 bases. The CDR3 has 15 amino acids. Between the trimmed V and J ends, which lost 9 bases and 4 bases, there was a span of 18 bases. Germline V gene sequence: CDR1 MNHEY, CDR2 SVGAGI. The CDR3 nucleotides are TGTGCCAGTCGGGGACTCGGCCGCGTCACCGGGGAGCTGTTTTTT. Translated: CASRGLGRVTGELFF.

The chain has TRBV29-1 and TRBJ2-5; D remains ambiguous. Germline V gives CDR1 SQVTM, CDR2 ANQGSEA. The CDR3 runs 13 residues. With 4 bases removed from V and 5 bases from J, the gap between germline ends came to 14 bases. This chain's CDR3 is CSVGYSYAETQYF. As DNA, the CDR3 is TGCAGCGTTGGGTATAGCTACGCTGAGACCCAGTACTTC. The full variable domain, with the rest looked up from reference TRBV29-1 and TRBJ2-5, is SAVISQKPSRDICQRGTSLTIQCQVDSQVTMMFWYRQQPGQSLTLIATANQGSEATYESGFVIDKFPISRPNLTFSTLTVSNMSPEDSSIYLCSVGYSYAETQYFGPGTRLLVL.

The genes are TRBV5-6 and TRBJ2-7; possibly TRBD2 for D (6 bases). Trimming stripped 1 base from V and 5 bases from J, with 16 bases between. Germline CDR1 is SGHDT and CDR2 is YYEEEE. This CDR3 contains 15 residues. CDR3 sequence reads: CASSLRRELMHEQYF. In DNA, the CDR3 is TGTGCCAGCAGCTTGAGGAGGGAGCTTATGCACGAGCAGTACTTC.

The V call is TRBV6-6, the J call TRBJ1-2; 9 positions agree with TRBD1. Per the germline V gene, CDR1 is MNHNY and CDR2 is SVGAGI (reference sequence). The trim removed 5 bases at V and 6 bases at J, leaving 10 bases unmatched. CDR3 size: 15 residues. CDR3 DNA sequence: TGTGCCAGCAGTCTTCCACCGGGACAGGGTGATGGCTACACCTTC. Encoded protein: CASSLPPGQGDGYTF.

This chain uses TRBV15 with TRBJ2-7, with 9 bases identical to TRBD1. CDR3 length equals 16 residues. Germline V gene sequence: CDR1 LNHNV, CDR2 YYDKDF (reference sequence). The ends lost 4 bases at V and 3 bases at J; junction bases unmatched: 10. This CDR3 is CATSKESGTGFYEQYF. Written as DNA, the CDR3 is TGTGCCACCAGCAAGGAGTCCGGGACAGGGTTCTACGAGCAGTACTTC.

This clone was picked up one time. The V and J genes are TRBV7-9 and TRBJ2-7; the match to TRBD2 covers 7 bases. With V trimmed by 5 bases and J by 6 bases, 13 bases remained unmatched. Germline lookup yields CDR1 SEHNR and CDR2 FQNEAQ (reference sequence). The CDR3 extends over 15 amino acids. For the CDR3, the DNA is TGTGCCAGCAGCCCCGGACTAGAACGTGGAGGCGAGCAGTACTTC. It codes for CASSPGLERGGEQYF.

This clone turned up a few times. The genes are TRBV2 and TRBJ2-3; D is possibly TRBD2 (5 bases). Deletions cut 1 base from V and 8 bases from J, with 10 bases between. This CDR3 has 13 amino acids. Per germline, CDR1 SNHLY and CDR2 FYNNEI. The CDR3 sequence is CASSEGLGSTQYF. Here the CDR3 DNA reads TGTGCCAGCAGTGAAGGGCTTGGGAGTACGCAGTATTTT.

The chain recombines TRBV5-1 with TRBJ1-2; unclear D gene. Trimming left V 4 bases short and J 2 bases short, with 9 bases between. The CDR3 is made up of 13 amino acids. Looked up from germline, CDR1 is SGHRS and CDR2 is YFSETQ. The CDR3 sequence: CASSLSSNYGYTF. CDR3 coding DNA: TGCGCCAGCAGCCTGTCGAGCAACTATGGCTACACCTTC.

The J gene is TRBJ1-5, the V gene TRBV6-6; no clear D. The CDR3 covers 14 residues. Germline-derived CDR1 and CDR2 are MNHNY and SVGAGI (reference sequence). The V end lost 11 bases, the J end lost 2 bases, and 16 bases lay between the germline ends. The CDR3: CAVRKGSGNQPQHF. CDR3 in DNA: TGTGCCGTGCGGAAAGGGTCAGGCAATCAGCCCCAGCATTTT.

V usage is TRBV9 and J usage is TRBJ2-7; D uncertain. This CDR3 spans 15 amino acids. The V end was cut by 0 bases, the J end by 6 bases, with 16 bases between. Germline-derived CDR1 and CDR2 are SGDLS and YYNGEE. The CDR3 nucleotides read TGTGCCAGCAGCGTAGTCCCCGAGGTACCAAGCGAGCAGTACTTC. Its translation is CASSVVPEVPSEQYF.

The chain has TRBV15 and TRBJ1-5; D gene ambiguous. Deletions cut 3 bases from V and 3 bases from J, with 6 bases between. Germline lookup yields CDR1 LNHNV and CDR2 YYDKDF (reference sequence). The CDR3 totals 13 residues. The CDR3 DNA sequence: TGTGCCACCAGCAGGAGTACCAATCAGCCCCAGCATTTT. Translated, it gives CATSRSTNQPQHF.

The chain links TRBV19 to TRBJ2-4; weak D call: TRBD2 (6 bases). V lost 7 bases and J lost 0, with 10 bases in between. CDR1 and CDR2 (germline): LNHDA, SQIVND (reference sequence). The CDR3 is made up of 14 amino acids. The CDR3 DNA follows: TGTGCCAGTACCATGGGGGGAGCCAAAAACATTCAGTACTTC. Residues: CASTMGGAKNIQYF.

Many counts were recorded for this clone. Other DNA sequences from this sample encode an identical CDR3 as well. The chain employs TRBV4-2 and TRBJ2-7; no reliable D call. V was shortened by 4 bases and J by 0 bases, with 4 bases between the two germline ends. The CDR3 has 12 residues. Germline assignment: CDR1 LGHNA and CDR2 YNFKEQ. CDR3 DNA: TGTGCCAGCAGCCCCAGCTCCTACGAGCAGTACTTC. Its translation: CASSPSSYEQYF.